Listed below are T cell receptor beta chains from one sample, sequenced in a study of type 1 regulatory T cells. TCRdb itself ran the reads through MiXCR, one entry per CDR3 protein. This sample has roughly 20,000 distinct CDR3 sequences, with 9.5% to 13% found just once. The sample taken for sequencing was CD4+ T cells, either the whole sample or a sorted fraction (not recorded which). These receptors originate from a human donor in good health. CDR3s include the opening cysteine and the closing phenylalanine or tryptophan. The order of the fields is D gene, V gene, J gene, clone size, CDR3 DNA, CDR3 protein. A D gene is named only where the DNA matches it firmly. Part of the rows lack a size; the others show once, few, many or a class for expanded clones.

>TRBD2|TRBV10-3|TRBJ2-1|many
TGTGCCATCAGCAACGGGGGGACTAGCGGCCCTCGGGAGCAGTTCTTC
CAISNGGTSGPREQFF
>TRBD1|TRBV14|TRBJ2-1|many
TGTGCCAGCAGCCATGGACAGGGTGGAGATGAGCAGTTCTTC
CASSHGQGGDEQFF
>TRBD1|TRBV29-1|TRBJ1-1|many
TGCAGCGGCCAGGGACAGGGGGCAACTGAAGCTTTCTTT
CSGQGQGATEAFF
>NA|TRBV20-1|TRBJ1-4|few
TGCAGTGCTCCACACCGGGCACCTAGGGAAAAACTGTTTTTT
CSAPHRAPREKLFF
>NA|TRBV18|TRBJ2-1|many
TGTGCCAGCTCACCACCACAAGGCGGAACCTACAATGAGCAGTTCTTC
CASSPPQGGTYNEQFF
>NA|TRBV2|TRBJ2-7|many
TGTGCCAGCAGTGAGAGGGGGGGCTTGGCCTACGAGCAGTACTTC
CASSERGGLAYEQYF
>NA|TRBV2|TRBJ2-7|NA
TGTGCCAGCAAACTCTCCTACGAGCAGTACTTC
CASKLSYEQYF
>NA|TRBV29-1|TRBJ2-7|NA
TGCAGCGTTGAAGCCGCCGATCGGGACGAGCAGTACTTC
CSVEAADRDEQYF
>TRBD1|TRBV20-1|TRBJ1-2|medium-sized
TGCAGTGCTAGAGCCCGGACAGGCTACTATGGCTACACCTTC
CSARARTGYYGYTF
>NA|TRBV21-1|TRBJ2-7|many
TGTGCCAGCAGCACCGGACTAGCGTATTGGGAGCAGTACTTC
CASSTGLAYWEQYF
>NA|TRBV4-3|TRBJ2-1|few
TGCGCCAGCAGCCAAGCGGGGCCCCCGACTAATGAGCAGTTCTTC
CASSQAGPPTNEQFF
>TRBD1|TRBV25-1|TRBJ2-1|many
TGTGCCAGCAGTGAATACACAGGGGGCGCAGGCGAGCAGTTCTTC
CASSEYTGGAGEQFF
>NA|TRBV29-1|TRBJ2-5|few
TGCAGCGTTGATTCTACAGTAGAGACCCAGTACTTC
CSVDSTVETQYF
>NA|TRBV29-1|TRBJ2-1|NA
TGCAGCGTTGAGGGCTACTCTGGGGTCAATGAGCAGTTCTTC
CSVEGYSGVNEQFF
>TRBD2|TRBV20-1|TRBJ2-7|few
TGCAGTACGACTAGCGATTCCTACGAGCAGTACTTC
CSTTSDSYEQYF
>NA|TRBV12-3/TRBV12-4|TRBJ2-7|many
TGTGCCAGCAGTTTAGCGACGAGTCTCCCCCGCGAGCGGTACTTC
CASSLATSLPRERYF
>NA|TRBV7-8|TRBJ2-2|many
TGTGCCAGCAGCTTAGGGCCCTTGGGGGGCACCGGGGAGCTGTTTTTT
CASSLGPLGGTGELFF
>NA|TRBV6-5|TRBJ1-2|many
TGTGCCAGCAGGAAGAGGGGGGGGAACTATGGCTACACCTTC
CASRKRGGNYGYTF
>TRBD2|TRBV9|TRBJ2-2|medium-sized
TGTGCCAGCAGCGAACTAGCGGAGGGGGGGGAGCTGTTTTTT
CASSELAEGGELFF
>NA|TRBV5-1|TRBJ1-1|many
TGCGCCAGCAGCCCGCGGGGTGAAACTGAAGCTTTCTTT
CASSPRGETEAFF
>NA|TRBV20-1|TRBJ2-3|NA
TGCAGTGCTAGAGATAATCCCCCCGAATGGACAGATACGCAGTATTTT
CSARDNPPEWTDTQYF
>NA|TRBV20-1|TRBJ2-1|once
TGCAGTGCGCAGATTTACAATGAGCAGTCCTTC
CSAQIYNEQSF
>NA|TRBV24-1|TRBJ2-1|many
TGTGCCACCAGTGATTTGGCTCAAAACTACAATGAGCAGTTCTTC
CATSDLAQNYNEQFF
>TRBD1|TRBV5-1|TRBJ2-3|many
TGCGCCAGCAGCGCGGACAGGGATCGAGATACGCAGTATTTT
CASSADRDRDTQYF
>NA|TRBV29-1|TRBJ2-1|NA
TGCAGCGTACAGGGTAGGAATGAGCAGTTCTTC
CSVQGRNEQFF
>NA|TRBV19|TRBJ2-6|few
TGTGCCAGTACCCCGGCCGATCTCTCTGGGGCCAACGTCCTGACTTTC
CASTPADLSGANVLTF
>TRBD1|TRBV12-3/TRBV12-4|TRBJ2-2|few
TGTGCCAGCACCCCGGGACAGGGGGAGGGCGGGGAGCTGTTTTTT
CASTPGQGEGGELFF
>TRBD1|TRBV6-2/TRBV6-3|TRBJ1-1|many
TGTGCCAGCATTCGACAGGGAACGAACACTGAAGCTTTCTTT
CASIRQGTNTEAFF
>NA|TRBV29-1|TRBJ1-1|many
TGCAGCGCTAAGGGGGGAGGAAAGACTGAAGCTTTCTTT
CSAKGGGKTEAFF
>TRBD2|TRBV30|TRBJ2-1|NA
TGTGCCTGGAGTGCACTAGCGGGAGGGTACAATGAGCAGTTCTTC
CAWSALAGGYNEQFF
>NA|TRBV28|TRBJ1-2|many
TGTGCCAGCAGTTTAAAGGGGAATGGCTACACCTTC
CASSLKGNGYTF
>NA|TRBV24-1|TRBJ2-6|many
TGTGCCACCAGTGATGGGGGTGGGGCCAACGTCCTGACTTTC
CATSDGGGANVLTF
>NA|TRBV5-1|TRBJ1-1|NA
TGCGCCAGCAGCTCCACGCCACAGGTTTTTGAAGCTTTCTTT
CASSSTPQVFEAFF
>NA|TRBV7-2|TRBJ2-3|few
TGTGCCAGCAGCTTGGGGATCGTTACGCAGTATTTT
CASSLGIVTQYF
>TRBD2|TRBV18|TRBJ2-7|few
TGTGCCAGCTCACCAATGACTAGCGGGACCTACGAGCAGTACTTC
CASSPMTSGTYEQYF
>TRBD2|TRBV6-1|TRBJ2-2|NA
TGTGCCAGCAGACTGACTAGCGGGAGGACGAACACCGGGGAGCTGTTTTTT
CASRLTSGRTNTGELFF
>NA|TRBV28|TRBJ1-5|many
TGTGCCAGCACGACGGGACGGAAGGTCCAGCATTTT
CASTTGRKVQHF
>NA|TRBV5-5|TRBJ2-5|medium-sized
TGTGCCAGCAGCTTGGAGGGGGGCGCGATAGAGACCCAGTACTTC
CASSLEGGAIETQYF
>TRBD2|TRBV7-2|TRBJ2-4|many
TGTGCCAGCAGCTTATGGTTGGGGGGGACCAAAAACATTCAGTACTTC
CASSLWLGGTKNIQYF
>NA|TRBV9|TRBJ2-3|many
TGTGCCAGCAGCCTGCTAGAGTTCGGCACAGATACGCAGTATTTT
CASSLLEFGTDTQYF
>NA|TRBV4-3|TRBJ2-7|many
TGCGCCAGCAGCCAACTCCAAGGGGATTACTACGAGCAGTACTTC
CASSQLQGDYYEQYF
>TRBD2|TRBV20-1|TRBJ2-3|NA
TGCAGTGCTAGAGATCCCGTGACTAGCGGACGCACAGATACGCAGTATTTT
CSARDPVTSGRTDTQYF
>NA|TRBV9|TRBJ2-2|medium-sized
TGTGCCAGCAGTCCCGGGACGGGAAACACCGGGGAGCTGTTTTTT
CASSPGTGNTGELFF